These 29 T cell receptor beta chains came from one sample sequenced in a study of blood T cell repertoires in COVID-19. The assay was immunoSEQ multiplex PCR, and TCRdb's table has in-frame clones only and misses some. The table has tens of thousands of clones, 88% seen once. Sequencing input: peripheral blood. The receptors derive from a woman of 80 years or more with active COVID-19.

The CDR3 protein is CASSSDRYNEQFF. CDR3 DNA sequence: TGTGCCAGCAGCTCGGACAGGTACAATGAGCAGTTCTTC. V gene TRBV7-7 combines with J gene TRBJ2-1, with TRBD1 identical over 7 bases. Losses at the gene ends were 4 bases for V and 4 bases for J; bases not matched to a gene: 1. The germline V gene has CDR1 SSHAT and CDR2 FNYEAQ (reference sequence). The CDR3 runs 13 residues.

The V and J genes are TRBV5-4 and TRBJ2-2; 8 bases agree with TRBD1. The CDR3 runs 17 residues. The germline V gene encodes CDR1 SGHNT and CDR2 YYREEE (reference sequence). The V segment lost 3 bases and the J segment 7 bases; nucleotides outside the gene matches: 14. The DNA for the CDR3 is TGTGCCAGCAGCTCGCCTCCCGGACAGGGCTGGCACGGGGAGCTGTTTTTT. The encoded protein is CASSSPPGQGWHGELFF.

V is TRBV14 and J is TRBJ2-7; 9 nucleotides match TRBD2. The germline V gene has CDR1 SGHDN and CDR2 FVKESK. CDR3 length: 16 amino acids. The V gene end was trimmed by 0 bases and the J gene end by 3 bases; junction bases not matched to a gene: 6. This CDR3 reads CASSQDQRLADYEQYF. The CDR3 DNA follows: TGTGCCAGCAGCCAAGATCAGAGACTAGCGGACTACGAGCAGTACTTC.

The J gene is TRBJ2-1, the V gene TRBV18, with TRBD2 matching over 8 bases. The germline V gene has CDR1 KGHSH and CDR2 LQKENI. The CDR3 covers 16 residues. After removal of 4 bases from V and 0 bases from J, the junction contained 5 bases not matched to a gene. The CDR3, as DNA: TGTGCCAGCTCACTTCTAGCGGGTAGCTCCTACAATGAGCAGTTCTTC. This codes for CASSLLAGSSYNEQFF.

The CDR3, as DNA: TGTGCCAGCAGCCACCACTTCCCGCAGGGGGATCAGCCCCAGCATTTT. It encodes CASSHHFPQGDQPQHF. This sequence joins TRBV3-1 (or the pseudogene TRBV3-2) and TRBJ1-5, with 7 bases fitting TRBD1. The germline V gene has CDR1 LGHDT and CDR2 YNNKEL (reference sequence). Trimming cost V 3 bases and J 5 bases; bases outside gene matches: 10. There are 16 residues in the CDR3.

V and J are TRBV19 and TRBJ1-1; tentatively, D is TRBD1 (5 bases). The CDR3 totals 16 residues. Germline V CDR1 and CDR2: LNHDA, SQIVND (reference sequence). Trimming shortened V by 4 bases and J by 5 bases, and 20 bases separated the two germline ends. The CDR3, as DNA: TGTGCCAGTAGTACCCGGGGGAAGGGGTTCGGGACTGAAGCTTTCTTT. Amino acids: CASSTRGKGFGTEAFF.

V is TRBV9 and J is TRBJ2-2, with D perhaps TRBD1 (6 bases). This CDR3 is 16 amino acids long. V dropped 3 bases and J dropped 1 base, with 13 bases sitting between them. The germline V gene encodes CDR1 SGDLS and CDR2 YYNGEE. The CDR3, as DNA: TGTGCCAGCAGCGAGGGGCAGGGGATGAACACCGGGGAGCTGTTTTTT. Translated, it gives CASSEGQGMNTGELFF.

CDR3 sequence (DNA): TGTGCCAGCTCACAGGGACAGCGCACAGATACGCAGTATTTT. Protein sequence: CASSQGQRTDTQYF. This chain uses TRBV18 with TRBJ2-3, with 7 bases fitting TRBD1. CDR1 is KGHSH and CDR2 is LQKENI in the germline V gene. The CDR3 loop spans 14 amino acids. The J segment lost 1 base and the V segment lost 4 bases, leaving 2 bases of the junction unmatched.

This clone was picked up a small number of times. The chain recombines TRBV6-5 with TRBJ2-7, with 14 bases aligning to TRBD2. CDR3 size: 14 residues. Per germline, CDR1 MNHEY and CDR2 SVGAGI. The J segment lost 5 bases and the V segment lost 9 bases, leaving 6 bases of the junction unmatched. This CDR3 reads CASKGTSGRNEQYF. The CDR3 coding sequence is TGTGCCAGTAAAGGGACTAGCGGGAGAAACGAGCAGTACTTC.

The chain links TRBV18 to TRBJ2-3; 7 nucleotides match TRBD1. The junction had 6 bases not matched to a gene; V was cut back by 3 bases and J by 6 bases. CDR3 size: 14 residues. Germline CDR1 KGHSH, CDR2 LQKENI. The CDR3 loop is CASSPGTARDTQYF. CDR3 DNA: TGTGCCAGCTCACCCGGGACAGCACGGGATACGCAGTATTTT.

The rearrangement links TRBV6-1 to TRBJ2-5; 8 bases map to TRBD2. V trimming: 6 bases; J trimming: 4 bases; junction bases outside the gene matches: 10. Germline V gene sequence: CDR1 MNHNS, CDR2 SASEGT. CDR3 length: 15 residues. The CDR3 loop reads CASSLPGLGTETQYF. The CDR3 DNA reads TGTGCCAGCAGCCTGCCGGGACTAGGGACAGAGACCCAGTACTTC.

The chain couples TRBV5-1 to TRBJ2-2, with D possibly TRBD1 on 6 matching bases. Per germline, CDR1 SGHRS and CDR2 YFSETQ. This CDR3 contains 14 residues. V was shortened by 6 bases and J by 7 bases, with 16 bases between the two germline ends. CDR3 amino acids: CASIRDIENGELFF. CDR3 nucleotide sequence: TGCGCCAGCATTAGGGACATTGAGAACGGGGAGCTGTTTTTT. The whole variable domain, remainder taken from reference TRBV5-1 and TRBJ2-2, is KAGVTQTPRYLIKTRGQQVTLSCSPISGHRSVSWYQQTPGQGLQFLFEYFSETQRNKGNFPGRFSGRQFSNSRSEMNVSTLELGDSALYLCASIRDIENGELFFGEGSRLTVL.

The rearrangement uses TRBV6-2 or TRBV6-3 and TRBJ2-2, with 9 bases fitting TRBD1. This CDR3 comprises 15 residues. From germline, CDR1 is MNHEY and CDR2 SVGEGT. Germline trimming cut 5 bases from V and 4 bases from J; bases unmatched to any gene: 5. In DNA, the CDR3 is TGTGCCAGCAGTATACAGGGGGCAAGCACCGGGGAGCTGTTTTTT. Protein sequence: CASSIQGASTGELFF.

The V gene is TRBV7-9, the J gene TRBJ2-6, with a tentative D call TRBD1 (5 bases). V was clipped by 11 bases and J by 0 bases, with 11 bases between them. This CDR3 has 14 amino acids. CDR1 is SEHNR and CDR2 is FQNEAQ in the germline V gene (reference sequence). The CDR3 DNA follows: TGTGCCTCGACAGTGAACTCTGGGGCCAACGTCCTGACTTTC. Translated: CASTVNSGANVLTF.

The gene calls are TRBV7-2 and TRBJ2-3; TRBD2 matches at 11 bases. In germline, CDR1 is SGHTA, CDR2 FQGNSA. V gave up 4 bases and J gave up 2 bases; unmatched junction bases: 14. The CDR3 sequence is 19 residues long. The CDR3 loop is CASSYRPPTSGVYTDTQYF. The CDR3 DNA sequence: TGTGCCAGCAGCTACCGCCCCCCGACTAGCGGGGTGTACACAGATACGCAGTATTTT.

The rearrangement uses TRBV5-1 and TRBJ2-1, with D perhaps matching TRBD1 (5 bases). The CDR3 contains 16 residues. V was pared by 3 bases and J by 4 bases, with 17 bases between. Germline values: CDR1 SGHRS, CDR2 YFSETQ. CDR3 DNA: TGCGCCAGCAGCTCTGGTGACCTGACAGAATACAATGAGCAGTTCTTC. This translates into CASSSGDLTEYNEQFF.

V gene TRBV18 combines with J gene TRBJ2-5; D gene unclear. Germline loops: CDR1 KGHSH, CDR2 LQKENI. Trimming pared 2 bases from V and 2 bases from J, leaving 6 bases between. There are 13 residues in the CDR3. CDR3 DNA: TGTGCCAGCTCACCAGGAGTTCAAGAGACCCAGTACTTC. Translation gives CASSPGVQETQYF. Based on the CDR3 plus reference TRBV18 and TRBJ2-5, the full variable domain is NAGVMQNPRHLVRRRGQEARLRCSPMKGHSHVYWYRQLPEEGLKFMVYLQKENIIDESGMPKERFSAEFPKEGPSILRIQQVVRGDSAAYFCASSPGVQETQYFGPGTRLLVL.

J is TRBJ2-7 and V is TRBV12-3 or TRBV12-4; the match to TRBD2 covers 8 bases. Trimming removed 10 bases from V and 5 bases from J; junction bases left unmatched: 10. This CDR3 comprises 13 residues. CDR3 DNA sequence: TGTGCCATAAAGAGTAGCGGGAACCACGAGCAGTACTTC. It yields the protein CAIKSSGNHEQYF.

The V and J genes are TRBV19 and TRBJ1-1, with D unresolved. The CDR3 sequence is 13 residues long. The germline V gene has CDR1 LNHDA and CDR2 SQIVND (reference sequence). The germline V and J ends were trimmed by 3 bases and 0 bases, with 5 bases remaining between them. DNA for the CDR3: TGTGCCAGTAGTATCGGGGTGAACACTGAAGCTTTCTTT. It codes for CASSIGVNTEAFF.

This chain connects TRBV5-1 to TRBJ2-3, with a possible D match to TRBD1 (6 bases). V lost 0 bases and J lost 6, with 20 bases in between. The CDR3 sequence is 17 residues long. CDR1 and CDR2 (germline): SGHRS, YFSETQ. The CDR3 loop reads CASSLVRAGDSGDTQYF. The CDR3 region has the DNA TGCGCCAGCAGCTTGGTTCGGGCAGGGGATTCGGGCGATACGCAGTATTTT.

This clone was observed a handful of times. The chain combines TRBV18 with TRBJ2-1, with 8 bases matching TRBD2. This CDR3 has 16 amino acids. V lost 0 bases, J lost 6 bases, and 7 bases stayed unmatched. Per the germline V gene, CDR1 is KGHSH and CDR2 is LQKENI. This CDR3 reads CASSPPRREGGNEQFF. The DNA for the CDR3 is TGTGCCAGCTCACCACCCCGACGGGAGGGCGGCAATGAGCAGTTCTTC. Looking up the rest from reference TRBV18 and TRBJ2-1 gives the full variable domain: NAGVMQNPRHLVRRRGQEARLRCSPMKGHSHVYWYRQLPEEGLKFMVYLQKENIIDESGMPKERFSAEFPKEGPSILRIQQVVRGDSAAYFCASSPPRREGGNEQFFGPGTRLTVL.

V and J are TRBV11-3 and TRBJ2-2; TRBD1 matches 7 bases. The germline V gene encodes CDR1 SGHNT and CDR2 YENEEA. The CDR3 extends over 15 amino acids. V lost 4 bases, J lost 4 bases, and 6 bases stayed unmatched. The CDR3: CASSSGTEPTGELFF. The DNA for the CDR3 is TGTGCCAGCAGCTCGGGGACAGAACCCACCGGGGAGCTGTTTTTT.

This clone was counted a single time. The CDR3 loop reads CASSLTGANEKLFF. The CDR3 bases are TGTGCCAGCAGCTTAACAGGGGCTAATGAAAAACTGTTTTTT. The chain combines TRBV7-2 with TRBJ1-4, with TRBD1 identical over 7 bases. CDR3 length equals 14 residues. Germline V gene data show CDR1 as SGHTA and CDR2 as FQGNSA. Trimming took 2 bases from V and 3 from J; bases not matched to a gene: 0.

The chain combines TRBV4-2 with TRBJ2-1; tentatively, D is TRBD2 (6 bases). The CDR3 loop spans 15 amino acids. Trimming shortened V by 0 bases and J by 2 bases, and 8 bases separated the two germline ends. The V gene's germline CDR1 is LGHNA and CDR2 YNFKEQ. CDR3 protein: CASSQEAGPYNEQFF. CDR3 nucleotides: TGTGCCAGCAGCCAAGAGGCGGGACCCTACAATGAGCAGTTCTTC.

The rearrangement joins TRBV24-1 to TRBJ2-3, with D perhaps TRBD2 (6 bases). V lost 4 bases, J lost 4 bases, and 14 bases lay in between. Looked up from germline, CDR1 is KGHDR and CDR2 is SFDVKD. This CDR3 spans 15 amino acids. This CDR3 is CATSDSTPGADTQYF. The CDR3 nucleotides read TGTGCCACCAGTGACTCGACCCCGGGGGCAGATACGCAGTATTTT.

CDR3 sequence reads: CASSSSGDNEQFF. The CDR3 nucleotides are TGTGCCAGCTCATCGTCCGGGGACAATGAGCAGTTCTTC. The chain employs TRBV18 and TRBJ2-1; possible D gene TRBD2, 5 bases. The CDR3 extends over 13 amino acids. Trimming took 5 bases from V and 5 from J, leaving 10 bases between them. CDR1 and CDR2 (germline): KGHSH, LQKENI.

The chain employs TRBV15 and TRBJ1-3; D is possibly TRBD1 (5 bases). Germline CDR1 is LNHNV and CDR2 is YYDKDF (reference sequence). The length of the CDR3 is 14 residues. Trimming removed 6 bases from V and 2 bases from J, with 11 bases in between. The CDR3 DNA sequence: TGTGCCACCAGTCCGACAGTAACTGGAAACACCATATATTTT. It is translated as CATSPTVTGNTIYF.

The chain carries TRBV18 and TRBJ1-5; 9 bases are shared with TRBD1. This CDR3 has 15 residues. Germline V lookup: CDR1 KGHSH, CDR2 LQKENI. Trimming removed 3 bases from V and 7 bases from J; junction bases left unmatched: 7. This CDR3 reads CASSPPDRGGQPQHF. In DNA form, the CDR3 reads TGTGCCAGCTCACCTCCTGACAGGGGGGGACAGCCCCAGCATTTT. Together with reference TRBV18 and TRBJ1-5, the CDR3 gives the full variable domain: NAGVMQNPRHLVRRRGQEARLRCSPMKGHSHVYWYRQLPEEGLKFMVYLQKENIIDESGMPKERFSAEFPKEGPSILRIQQVVRGDSAAYFCASSPPDRGGQPQHFGDGTRLSIL.

This chain links TRBV5-4 with TRBJ1-4, with D perhaps TRBD1 (5 bases). The V gene's germline CDR1 is SGHNT and CDR2 YYREEE (reference sequence). V lost 4 bases and J 5 bases, leaving 12 bases between the germline ends. This CDR3 is built from 14 residues. The CDR3 DNA is TGTGCCAGCAGCCCGGGGACTCTAAATGAAAAACTGTTTTTT. Translation: CASSPGTLNEKLFF.